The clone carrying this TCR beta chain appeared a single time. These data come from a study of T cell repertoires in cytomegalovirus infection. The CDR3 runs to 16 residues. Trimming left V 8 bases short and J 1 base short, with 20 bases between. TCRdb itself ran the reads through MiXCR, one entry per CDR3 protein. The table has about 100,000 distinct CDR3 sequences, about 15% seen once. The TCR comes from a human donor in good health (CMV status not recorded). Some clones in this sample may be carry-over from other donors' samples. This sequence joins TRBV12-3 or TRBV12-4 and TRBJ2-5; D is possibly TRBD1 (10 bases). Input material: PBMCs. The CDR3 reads CASDRGLSGGQETQYF. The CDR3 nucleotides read TGTGCCAGCGACAGGGGGCTTAGCGGGGGCCAAGAGACCCAGTACTTC.